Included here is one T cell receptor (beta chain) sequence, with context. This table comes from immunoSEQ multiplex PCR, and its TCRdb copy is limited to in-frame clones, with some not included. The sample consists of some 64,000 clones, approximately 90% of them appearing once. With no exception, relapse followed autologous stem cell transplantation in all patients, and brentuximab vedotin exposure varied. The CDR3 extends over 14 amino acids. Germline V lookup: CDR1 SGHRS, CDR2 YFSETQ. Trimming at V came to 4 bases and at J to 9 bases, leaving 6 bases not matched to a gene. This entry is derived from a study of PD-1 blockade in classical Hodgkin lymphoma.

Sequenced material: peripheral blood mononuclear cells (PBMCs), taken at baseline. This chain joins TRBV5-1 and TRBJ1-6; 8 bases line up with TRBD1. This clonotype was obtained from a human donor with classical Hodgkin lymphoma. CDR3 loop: CASSPDRGGSPLHF. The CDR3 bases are TGCGCCAGCAGCCCAGACAGGGGCGGTTCACCCCTCCACTTT.